These 18 T cell receptor beta chains were sequenced from one sample in a study of cytomegalovirus exposure and HLA in healthy donors. Researchers ran the PCR with 60 Vbeta and 13 Jbeta primers. Clones were read by immunoSEQ multiplex PCR, and TCRdb kept only the in-frame ones, dropping some. The table shows roughly 200,000 clones, with around 75% occurring only once. What was sequenced was PBMCs. These TCRs come from a female donor in good health and CMV-seronegative.

This clone occurred a few times. The chain links TRBV5-1 to TRBJ2-3; weak D call: TRBD2 (7 bases). Germline V lookup: CDR1 SGHRS, CDR2 YFSETQ. V gave up 2 bases and J gave up 3 bases, with 13 bases separating them. This CDR3 region has 15 residues. In DNA form, the CDR3 reads TGCGCCAGCAGCTTCGGGGGGCGCGGGACAGATACGCAGTATTTT. Translation: CASSFGGRGTDTQYF.

The chain links TRBV27 to TRBJ1-1; D is unclear. Germline CDR1 is MNHEY and CDR2 is SMNVEV (reference sequence). The CDR3 extends over 15 amino acids. The V end was cut by 3 bases, the J end by 0 bases, with 11 bases between. For the CDR3, the DNA is TGTGCCAGCAGTTTGGGTGGCGGGTTGAACACTGAAGCTTTCTTT. Its translation is CASSLGGGLNTEAFF.

The chain is built from TRBV7-9 and TRBJ2-5, with 9 bases lining up with TRBD1. The DNA end favors TRBJ2-7, so the J call may be wrong. Germline V CDR1 and CDR2: SEHNR, FQNEAQ (reference sequence). The CDR3 has 16 residues. The CDR3 bases are TGTGCCAGCAGCTTGGTAGGACAGGGGACTCCCTACGAGCAGTACTTC. Residues: CASSLVGQGTPYEQYF.

This clone was observed a handful of times. The chain recombines TRBV5-1 with TRBJ2-5; D unresolved. V was cut by 3 bases and J by 5 bases, with 11 bases left in between. The CDR3 covers 13 residues. Looked up from germline, CDR1 is SGHRS and CDR2 is YFSETQ. CDR3: CASSYSPSETQYF. CDR3 bases: TGCGCCAGCAGCTACAGTCCGTCGGAGACCCAGTACTTC.

The rearrangement links TRBV6-5 to TRBJ1-2; D may be TRBD1 (6 bases). Germline V gene sequence: CDR1 MNHEY, CDR2 SVGAGI. The CDR3 contains 13 residues. V lost 6 bases, J lost 8 bases, and 16 bases lay in between. CDR3 region: CASRAQGMKGYTF. The CDR3 region has the DNA TGTGCCAGCAGGGCACAGGGAATGAAGGGCTACACCTTC.

The rearrangement links TRBV4-1 to TRBJ2-4, with D maybe TRBD1 (6 bases). The CDR3 loop spans 18 amino acids. Germline CDR1 and CDR2: MGHRA and YSYEKL. The V end was cut by 1 base, the J end by 0 bases, with 16 bases between. CDR3 sequence: CASSQGGRLNLAKNIQYF. The CDR3 region has the DNA TGCGCCAGCAGCCAAGGGGGGCGGTTAAATCTAGCCAAAAACATTCAGTACTTC.

The V gene is TRBV30, the J gene TRBJ1-4, with a possible D match to TRBD1 (5 bases). Looked up from germline, CDR1 is GTSNPN and CDR2 is SVGIG (reference sequence). The CDR3 consists of 14 residues. V gave up 3 bases and J gave up 5 bases, with 13 bases separating them. In DNA, the CDR3 is TGTGCCTGGAGCCCTCCTAAGGGGAATGAAAAACTGTTTTTT. Translating gives CAWSPPKGNEKLFF. Combining the CDR3 with reference TRBV30 and TRBJ1-4 gives the whole variable domain SQTIHQWPATLVQPVGSPLSLECTVEGTSNPNLYWYRQAAGRGLQLLFYSVGIGQISSEVPQNLSASRPQDRQFILSSKKLLLSDSGFYLCAWSPPKGNEKLFFGSGTQLSVL.

This chain connects TRBV5-1 to TRBJ1-2; D gene ambiguous. The CDR3 sequence is 14 residues long. CDR1 and CDR2 (germline): SGHRS, YFSETQ. V was shortened by 3 bases and J by 8 bases, with 17 bases between the two germline ends. For the CDR3, the DNA is TGCGCCAGCAGCTCTGGCCAAGTTTCGGGAGGCTACACCTTC. It encodes CASSSGQVSGGYTF.

J is TRBJ2-1 and V is TRBV5-6, with TRBD2 matching over 10 bases. This CDR3 has 13 residues. V gave up 7 bases and J gave up 8 bases; unmatched junction bases: 6. Germline loops: CDR1 SGHDT, CDR2 YYEEEE. The chain's CDR3 is CASLSGRADEQFF. CDR3 nucleotides: TGTGCCAGCTTGAGCGGGAGGGCGGATGAGCAGTTCTTC.

The chain employs TRBV5-6 and TRBJ2-5, with D unclear. The CDR3 is made up of 15 amino acids. Germline assignment: CDR1 SGHDT and CDR2 YYEEEE. V was shortened by 0 bases and J by 2 bases, with 11 bases between the two germline ends. The CDR3 bases are TGTGCCAGCAGCTTGGATCTTTTACAGCAAGAGACCCAGTACTTC. Translation: CASSLDLLQQETQYF.

This clone was seen only a few times. V is TRBV4-1 and J is TRBJ1-1, with TRBD1 as a possible D gene (5 bases). Germline CDR1 is MGHRA and CDR2 is YSYEKL. Trimming took 4 bases from V and 8 from J, leaving 20 bases between them. The CDR3 covers 15 residues. CDR3 coding DNA: TGCGCCAGCAGCCCTCTTCAGGGTGGAGTGGAAGAAGCTTTCTTT. Amino acid sequence: CASSPLQGGVEEAFF.

The chain links TRBV2 to TRBJ2-3; 8 bases match TRBD2. CDR1 and CDR2 (germline): SNHLY, FYNNEI. J lost 4 bases, V lost 4 bases, and 7 bases had no gene match. The CDR3 spans 15 residues. The CDR3: CASSAALAVADTQYF. In DNA form, the CDR3 reads TGTGCCAGCAGTGCAGCACTAGCGGTGGCAGATACGCAGTATTTT.

The chain carries TRBV4-2 and TRBJ1-2, with unresolved D. The CDR3 runs to 11 residues. Germline lookup yields CDR1 LGHNA and CDR2 YNFKEQ. V lost 4 bases to trimming and J lost 9 bases, with 9 bases between them. CDR3 in amino acids: CASSLSGSYTF. The CDR3 bases are TGTGCCAGCAGCCTATCGGGAAGCTACACCTTC.

This sequence joins TRBV21-1 and TRBJ2-2; the table gives TRBD1 as D, unverified against the DNA. TRBV21-1 is annotated as a pseudogene. The CDR3 extends over 18 amino acids. The DNA for the CDR3 is TGTGCCAGCAGGATTGATTACCTCGACAGACCGAACACCGGGGAGCTGTTTTTT. It specifies CASRIDYLDRPNTGELFF.

A single count supports this clone. Other DNA sequences in this sample translate to the same CDR3. This chain joins TRBV9 and TRBJ2-7, with no clear D. From germline, CDR1 is SGDLS and CDR2 YYNGEE. The CDR3 contains 13 residues. V was pared by 0 bases and J by 2 bases, with 6 bases between. The CDR3 loop is CASSVAPAYEQYF. The CDR3 coding sequence is TGTGCCAGCAGCGTAGCCCCAGCCTACGAGCAGTACTTC.

V is TRBV2 and J is TRBJ2-5; TRBD2 aligns across 10 bases. The CDR3 consists of 15 residues. Unmatched junction bases numbered 4, after V lost 2 bases and J lost 4 bases. Germline values: CDR1 SNHLY, CDR2 FYNNEI. CDR3 coding DNA: TGTGCCAGCAGTGAAACTAGCGGGATGGGAGAGACCCAGTACTTC. It is translated as CASSETSGMGETQYF.

This chain links TRBV5-6 with TRBJ1-5, with TRBD1 identical over 12 bases. Germline CDR1 SGHDT, CDR2 YYEEEE. Trimming at V came to 3 bases and at J to 4 bases, leaving 5 bases not matched to a gene. This CDR3 contains 16 residues. CDR3 residues: CASSYPGQGANQPQHF. For the CDR3, the DNA is TGTGCCAGCAGCTATCCGGGACAGGGGGCGAATCAGCCCCAGCATTTT.

This sequence joins TRBV4-1 and TRBJ1-6; weak D call: TRBD1 (5 bases). The V end lost 1 base, the J end lost 7 bases, and 11 bases lay between the germline ends. The CDR3 is made up of 15 amino acids. Germline V CDR1 and CDR2: MGHRA, YSYEKL. The chain's CDR3 is CASSQVQGLNSPLHF. The CDR3 nucleotides read TGCGCCAGCAGCCAAGTGCAGGGCTTAAATTCACCCCTCCACTTT.